The 29 T cell receptor beta chains presented below share a single source sample, sequenced in a study of blood T cell dynamics during melanoma immunotherapy. Sample time point: pre-treatment baseline. Assay used: immunoSEQ multiplex PCR; TCRdb lists only in-frame clones, some missing. The sample comprises 16,000 or so clones, about 85% of which are singletons, and about 4.2% rests with the top ten. Specimen: blood, collected from a patient treated with checkpoint blockade. The receptor source for this set is a human donor with melanoma.

The rearrangement links TRBV6-1 to TRBJ1-5, with D hard to call. V was pared by 4 bases and J by 3 bases, with 10 bases between. CDR1 MNHNS and CDR2 SASEGT come from the germline V gene. The CDR3 contains 14 residues. The CDR3 DNA sequence: TGTGCCAGCAGTGTTGCAGGACCCAATCAGCCCCAGCATTTT. This gives the protein CASSVAGPNQPQHF.

The V call is TRBV5-1, the J call TRBJ2-1, with D maybe TRBD2 (6 bases). The CDR3 totals 13 residues. V was cut by 4 bases and J by 10 bases, with 15 bases left in between. Germline CDR1 and CDR2: SGHRS and YFSETQ. CDR3 protein: CASSPLGSGEQFF. CDR3 sequence (DNA): TGCGCCAGCAGCCCGCTGGGAAGCGGGGAGCAGTTCTTC.

As DNA, the CDR3 is TGTGCCAGTAGTATACCGGGACTAGCTCCAGATACGCAGTATTTT. Amino acids: CASSIPGLAPDTQYF. The chain couples TRBV19 to TRBJ2-3, with 9 bases that match TRBD2. Germline assignment: CDR1 LNHDA and CDR2 SQIVND (reference sequence). Trimming cost V 2 bases and J 4 bases; bases outside gene matches: 4. CDR3 length: 15 amino acids.

The rearrangement uses TRBV2 and TRBJ2-4; 9 bases are a match to TRBD1. The CDR3 consists of 14 residues. With 6 bases clipped from V and 8 bases from J, the junction kept 8 bases outside the gene matches. In germline, CDR1 is SNHLY, CDR2 FYNNEI. The CDR3, as DNA: TGTGCCAGCAGAGCCGGGACAGGGAGTTACATTCAGTACTTC. Residues: CASRAGTGSYIQYF.

This clone was counted only a few times. The CDR3 coding sequence is TGTGCCAGCACCACGGGGTCACCCGGGCAGTACTTC. Translating it yields CASTTGSPGQYF. The J gene is TRBJ2-7, the V gene TRBV6-5; TRBD2 is a possible D gene (5 bases). The V end lost 7 bases, the J end lost 9 bases, and 16 bases lay between the germline ends. Germline lookup yields CDR1 MNHEY and CDR2 SVGAGI. The CDR3 contains 12 residues.

V and J are TRBV5-6 and TRBJ2-7; D uncertain. The CDR3 spans 12 residues. V was clipped by 2 bases and J by 3 bases, with 6 bases between them. In germline, CDR1 is SGHDT, CDR2 YYEEEE. The CDR3 DNA is TGTGCCAGCAGCTTTGCCAACTACGAGCAGTACTTC. It is translated as CASSFANYEQYF.

The chain combines TRBV7-8 with TRBJ2-7, with no clear D. The CDR3 runs to 12 residues. Germline V gene data show CDR1 as SGHVS and CDR2 as FQNEAQ. Trimming removed 3 bases from V and 6 bases from J, with 9 bases in between. The CDR3 loop is CASSFPSGEQYF. The CDR3 nucleotides are TGTGCCAGCAGCTTCCCCTCAGGCGAGCAGTACTTC.

This clone was counted once. This rearrangement joins TRBV19 to TRBJ2-7; D is uncertain. This CDR3 has 12 residues. V dropped 10 bases and J dropped 0 bases, with 10 bases sitting between them. CDR1 and CDR2 from the germline V gene are LNHDA and SQIVND (reference sequence). CDR3 in DNA: TGTGCCACGTCTGCTAGCTCCTACGAGCAGTACTTC. Translated, it gives CATSASSYEQYF.

This chain links TRBV27 with TRBJ1-1; a possible D gene is TRBD1 (5 bases). Germline CDR1 and CDR2: MNHEY and SMNVEV (reference sequence). The CDR3 has 12 amino acids. Trimming removed 6 bases at V and 5 bases at J, with 10 bases between. CDR3 DNA sequence: TGTGCCAGCAGCATACAGGAGACTGAAGCTTTCTTT. Residues: CASSIQETEAFF.

V usage is TRBV5-1 and J usage is TRBJ1-1; D is unresolved. V lost 4 bases and J 1 base, leaving 17 bases between the germline ends. The length of the CDR3 is 16 residues. The V gene's germline CDR1 is SGHRS and CDR2 YFSETQ. The CDR3 DNA sequence: TGCGCCAGCAGCCTAGGTACCTCACCGGAGAACACTGAAGCTTTCTTT. Its translation is CASSLGTSPENTEAFF. Based on the CDR3 plus reference TRBV5-1 and TRBJ1-1, the full variable domain is KAGVTQTPRYLIKTRGQQVTLSCSPISGHRSVSWYQQTPGQGLQFLFEYFSETQRNKGNFPGRFSGRQFSNSRSEMNVSTLELGDSALYLCASSLGTSPENTEAFFGQGTRLTVV.

V is TRBV5-4 and J is TRBJ2-7, with TRBD1 as a possible D gene (6 bases). CDR3 length equals 13 residues. The germline CDR1 and CDR2 sequences are SGHNT and YYREEE (reference sequence). Trimming stripped 4 bases from V and 6 bases from J, with 14 bases between. The CDR3 bases are TGTGCCAGCAGCCTCCGGACAGACTCCGAGCAGTACTTC. This translates into CASSLRTDSEQYF.

This sequence joins TRBV9 and TRBJ1-6, with unresolved D. Between the trimmed V and J ends, which lost 2 bases and 6 bases, there was a span of 18 bases. The CDR3 loop spans 17 amino acids. Looked up from germline, CDR1 is SGDLS and CDR2 is YYNGEE. The chain's CDR3 is CASSVTAGGRSNSPLHF. In nucleotides, the CDR3 is TGTGCCAGCAGCGTCACGGCCGGCGGGCGGAGTAATTCACCCCTCCACTTT.

The V call is TRBV19, the J call TRBJ1-5, with TRBD1 as a possible D gene (5 bases). Germline CDR1 reads LNHDA; CDR2 reads SQIVND (reference sequence). CDR3 size: 15 residues. Trimming removed 0 bases at V and 6 bases at J, with 12 bases between. In nucleotides, the CDR3 is TGTGCCAGTAGTATAGACGGGGCTGATACTCAGCCCCAGCATTTT. This codes for CASSIDGADTQPQHF.

The chain joins TRBV19 to TRBJ1-4; the D gene is possibly TRBD1 (6 bases). V was trimmed by 4 bases and J by 3 bases, leaving 12 bases between them. CDR3 length equals 15 residues. Germline-derived CDR1 and CDR2 are LNHDA and SQIVND (reference sequence). CDR3 nucleotide sequence: TGTGCCAGTAGTAAGAGAGGGGGGTCTAATGAAAAACTGTTTTTT. This encodes CASSKRGGSNEKLFF.

The chain has TRBV11-2 and TRBJ2-5; 13 bases fit TRBD2. Germline-derived CDR1 and CDR2 are SGHAT and FQNNGV. This CDR3 is 16 amino acids long. The ends lost 4 bases at V and 1 base at J; junction bases unmatched: 3. Here the CDR3 DNA reads TGTGCCAGCAGCTCGGGACTAGCGGGGATCCAAGAGACCCAGTACTTC. Its translation is CASSSGLAGIQETQYF.

The chain recombines TRBV4-2 with TRBJ2-3; the D is unclear. From germline, CDR1 is LGHNA and CDR2 YNFKEQ. V lost 1 base and J lost 3, with 11 bases in between. The CDR3 runs to 15 residues. CDR3 amino acids: CASSQADLGTDTQYF. Written as DNA, the CDR3 is TGTGCCAGCAGCCAAGCTGACCTAGGTACAGATACGCAGTATTTT.

The chain combines TRBV15 with TRBJ1-4, with D possibly being TRBD1 (6 bases). The V end was cut by 0 bases, the J end by 4 bases, with 9 bases between. The length of the CDR3 is 15 residues. CDR1 and CDR2 (germline): LNHNV, YYDKDF (reference sequence). The CDR3 DNA reads TGTGCCACCAGCAGAGATAGGACAGATAATGAAAAACTGTTTTTT. The encoded protein is CATSRDRTDNEKLFF. The variable domain in full, completed from reference TRBV15 and TRBJ1-4, reads DAMVIQNPRYQVTQFGKPVTLSCSQTLNHNVMYWYQQKSSQAPKLLFHYYDKDFNNEADTPDNFQSRRPNTSFCFLDIRSPGLGDTAMYLCATSRDRTDNEKLFFGSGTQLSVL.

This chain joins TRBV5-8 and TRBJ1-6; a weak D match, TRBD1 (6 bases). This CDR3 region has 15 residues. The V gene's germline CDR1 is SGHTS and CDR2 YDEGEE. V was pared by 6 bases and J by 6 bases, with 16 bases between. The CDR3 spells CASKPSRGLNSPLHF. As DNA, the CDR3 is TGTGCCAGCAAACCCTCCCGGGGGCTTAATTCACCCCTCCACTTT.

The sample holds a few counts of this clone. J is TRBJ1-1 and V is TRBV27; 11 nucleotides match TRBD1. Germline V CDR1 and CDR2: MNHEY, SMNVEV (reference sequence). The J segment lost 6 bases and the V segment lost 6 bases, leaving 3 bases of the junction unmatched. The CDR3 runs 13 residues. The CDR3 here is CASRQGQGAEAFF. CDR3 nucleotide sequence: TGTGCCAGCAGACAGGGACAGGGGGCTGAAGCTTTCTTT.

The chain carries TRBV27 and TRBJ1-1; TRBD1 is a possible D gene (5 bases). This CDR3 has 13 amino acids. V was shortened by 5 bases and J by 5 bases, with 12 bases between the two germline ends. Germline assignment: CDR1 MNHEY and CDR2 SMNVEV (reference sequence). CDR3 residues: CASSPRWGTEAFF. CDR3 coding DNA: TGTGCCAGCAGTCCCAGGTGGGGGACTGAAGCTTTCTTT.

This clone has just one count. This chain joins TRBV11-3 and TRBJ2-7; 8 nucleotides align to TRBD2. The CDR3 runs to 15 residues. Germline trimming cut 1 base from V and 3 bases from J; bases unmatched to any gene: 5. Per the germline V gene, CDR1 is SGHNT and CDR2 is YENEEA. The CDR3 sequence: CASSLGTSLRYEQYF. The CDR3 DNA follows: TGTGCCAGCAGCTTAGGGACTAGCTTGCGCTACGAGCAGTACTTC.

The rearrangement joins TRBV5-1 to TRBJ1-3; D is unclear. Looked up from germline, CDR1 is SGHRS and CDR2 is YFSETQ. CDR3 length: 16 amino acids. The V end was cut by 1 base, the J end by 0 bases, with 11 bases between. This chain's CDR3 is CASSLLGQFSGNTIYF. The CDR3 bases are TGCGCCAGCAGCTTGTTAGGCCAATTCTCTGGAAACACCATATATTTT.

The chain combines TRBV4-1 with TRBJ1-6; 8 positions match TRBD1. The CDR3 has 16 amino acids. The trim removed 2 bases at V and 7 bases at J, leaving 7 bases unmatched. Germline values: CDR1 MGHRA, CDR2 YSYEKL. The CDR3 nucleotides are TGCGCCAGCAGCCAACAACAGGGGGTGAGGAATTCACCCCTCCACTTT. The encoded protein is CASSQQQGVRNSPLHF.

This rearrangement joins TRBV6-4 to TRBJ2-2; D ambiguous. CDR1 and CDR2 from the germline V gene are MRHNA and SNTAGT. V was shortened by 10 bases and J by 0 bases, with 12 bases between the two germline ends. The CDR3 is made up of 14 amino acids. The CDR3 DNA reads as TGTGCCACCCCTACCCGTCCGAACACCGGGGAGCTGTTTTTT. Protein sequence: CATPTRPNTGELFF.

The chain joins TRBV10-3 to TRBJ2-1, with D tentatively TRBD2 (7 bases). This CDR3 contains 16 residues. Trimming stripped 4 bases from V and 5 bases from J, with 18 bases between. Germline V CDR1 and CDR2: ENHRY, SYGVKD. The CDR3 loop reads CAISGGGLGRDNEQFF. As DNA, the CDR3 is TGTGCCATCAGTGGGGGGGGGCTCGGAAGGGACAATGAGCAGTTCTTC.

This clone was observed once. The chain links TRBV29-1 to TRBJ1-2; no reliable D call. The CDR3 covers 12 residues. V lost 7 bases, J lost 0 bases, and 9 bases lay in between. CDR1 and CDR2 (germline): SQVTM, ANQGSEA. This CDR3 reads CSDQTANYGYTF. CDR3 bases: TGCAGCGATCAGACGGCTAACTATGGCTACACCTTC. The whole variable domain, filled in from reference TRBV29-1 and TRBJ1-2, reads SAVISQKPSRDICQRGTSLTIQCQVDSQVTMMFWYRQQPGQSLTLIATANQGSEATYESGFVIDKFPISRPNLTFSTLTVSNMSPEDSSIYLCSDQTANYGYTFGSGTRLTVV.

The rearrangement uses TRBV7-5 and TRBJ2-1; TRBD2 reflects the table's D call only, with no check against the DNA. TRBV7-5 corresponds to a pseudogene. The CDR3 covers 13 residues. CDR3 in amino acids: CARSLPPLDEQFF. DNA of the CDR3: TGTGCCAGAAGCTTACCTCCTCTCGATGAGCAGTTCTTC.

This sequence joins TRBV9 and TRBJ2-3; 8 nucleotides align to TRBD1. The CDR3 has 15 amino acids. The V gene's germline CDR1 is SGDLS and CDR2 YYNGEE. V shed 0 bases and J 6 bases; nucleotides not matched to a gene: 6. As DNA, the CDR3 is TGTGCCAGCAGCGTAGTGGGCAGGGGGCCCGATACGCAGTATTTT. It is translated as CASSVVGRGPDTQYF.

This clone was found once. The V gene is TRBV28, the J gene TRBJ1-2; perhaps TRBD1 as D (6 bases). Trimming removed 3 bases at V and 4 bases at J, with 12 bases between. The germline gives CDR1 MDHEN, CDR2 SYDVKM. The CDR3 consists of 14 residues. The CDR3 coding sequence is TGTGCCAGCAGTTTGCAGGGGAGGCTCTATGGCTACACCTTC. Amino acid sequence: CASSLQGRLYGYTF.